This passage covers 11 T cell receptor beta chains from one sample sequenced in a study of blood T cell repertoires in COVID-19. Some clones are missing from TCRdb's copy, which holds only in-frame ones; the method was immunoSEQ multiplex PCR. The table records over 200,000 clones, 75% to 90% of them present only once. Sequencing was carried out using peripheral blood. Receptor source: a human donor in a cohort sampled during active COVID-19.

V is TRBV24-1 and J is TRBJ2-2; 8 nucleotides line up with TRBD1. Germline V gives CDR1 KGHDR, CDR2 SFDVKD. The CDR3 consists of 16 residues. V was clipped by 3 bases and J by 1 base; unmatched bases: 3. DNA for the CDR3: TGTGCCACCAGTGATCCCGGACAGGGGAACACCGGGGAGCTGTTTTTT. Its translation: CATSDPGQGNTGELFF.

The genes are TRBV15 and TRBJ1-1; no reliable D call. V shed 1 base and J shed 4 bases, with 13 bases lying between them. Germline V gene data show CDR1 as LNHNV and CDR2 as YYDKDF (reference sequence). The CDR3 loop spans 15 amino acids. This CDR3 reads CATSRVLGAGTEAFF. The CDR3, as DNA: TGTGCCACCAGCAGAGTCTTGGGCGCGGGCACTGAAGCTTTCTTT.

This chain links TRBV9 with TRBJ1-2, with 10 bases lining up with TRBD1. CDR3 length: 13 amino acids. J lost 10 bases, V lost 3 bases, and 6 bases had no gene match. In germline, CDR1 is SGDLS, CDR2 YYNGEE. Here the CDR3 DNA reads TGTGCCAGCAGCGGAGGGACAGGGGCTTCCTACACCTTC. This translates into CASSGGTGASYTF.

The table lists this clone with a few counts. This could be a read error, since a much larger clone is one nucleotide away. The sample carries other DNA sequences with the same CDR3. The chain recombines TRBV7-9 with TRBJ1-2; 9 nucleotides align to TRBD1. The CDR3 is made up of 13 amino acids. CDR1 and CDR2 (germline): SEHNR, FQNEAQ (reference sequence). Germline trimming cut 5 bases from V and 5 bases from J; bases unmatched to any gene: 3. The CDR3 DNA follows: TGTGCCAGCAGCGCCGGGACAGGGTATGGCTACACCTTC. Translating it yields CASSAGTGYGYTF.

The CDR3 region is CASTGQGGANTEAFF. CDR3 bases: TGTGCCAGCACCGGACAGGGTGGGGCCAACACTGAAGCTTTCTTT. J is TRBJ1-1 and V is TRBV28; 8 nucleotides agree with TRBD1. In germline, CDR1 is MDHEN, CDR2 SYDVKM. The CDR3 is made up of 15 amino acids. The junction had 9 bases not matched to a gene; V was cut back by 7 bases and J by 2 bases.

The rearrangement uses TRBV10-3 and TRBJ2-7; 10 bases map to TRBD2. Germline CDR1 is ENHRY and CDR2 is SYGVKD. The CDR3 consists of 14 residues. V gave up 2 bases and J gave up 2 bases; unmatched junction bases: 0. The CDR3 loop reads CAISETSGAYEQYF. The DNA for the CDR3 is TGTGCCATCAGTGAGACTAGCGGGGCCTACGAGCAGTACTTC.

The rearrangement uses TRBV19 and TRBJ1-2, with 9 bases matching TRBD1. Germline CDR1 and CDR2: LNHDA and SQIVND (reference sequence). The CDR3 totals 14 residues. J lost 4 bases, V lost 7 bases, and 7 bases had no gene match. The CDR3 protein is CASTRDRVIYGYTF. CDR3 DNA: TGTGCCAGTACCCGGGACAGGGTAATCTATGGCTACACCTTC.

The genes are TRBV7-2 and TRBJ2-2, with unresolved D. The CDR3 length is 15 residues. The V gene's germline CDR1 is SGHTA and CDR2 FQGNSA. Trimming cost V 0 bases and J 4 bases, with 9 bases left between them. For the CDR3, the DNA is TGTGCCAGCAGCTTAGCGCGCATGATCACCGGGGAGCTGTTTTTT. Translation gives CASSLARMITGELFF.

The chain combines TRBV7-9 with TRBJ2-3; 10 nucleotides match TRBD1. V lost 5 bases to trimming and J lost 2 bases; unmatched junction nucleotides: 4. The V gene's germline CDR1 is SEHNR and CDR2 FQNEAQ (reference sequence). The CDR3 has 15 amino acids. CDR3 DNA: TGTGCCAGCAGCCCCGGGACAGGGGTCACAGATACGCAGTATTTT. Encoded protein: CASSPGTGVTDTQYF.

This CDR3 reads CASSFSGGMSEKLFF. The CDR3 coding sequence is TGTGCCAGCAGTTTTTCTGGGGGGATGAGTGAAAAACTGTTTTTT. The V gene is TRBV28, the J gene TRBJ1-4; possibly TRBD1 for D (5 bases). The CDR3 is 15 residues long. Between the trimmed V and J ends, which lost 3 bases and 7 bases, there was a span of 15 bases. Germline CDR1 reads MDHEN; CDR2 reads SYDVKM.

The chain employs TRBV30 and TRBJ1-2; D perhaps matches TRBD1 (5 bases). From germline, CDR1 is GTSNPN and CDR2 SVGIG (reference sequence). CDR3 length equals 13 residues. Trimming removed 1 base at V and 4 bases at J, with 10 bases between. CDR3 nucleotide sequence: TGTGCCTGGAGTGCCAGGGTTGGCTATGGCTACACCTTC. It encodes CAWSARVGYGYTF. The whole variable domain, remainder taken from reference TRBV30 and TRBJ1-2, is SQTIHQWPATLVQPVGSPLSLECTVEGTSNPNLYWYRQAAGRGLQLLFYSVGIGQISSEVPQNLSASRPQDRQFILSSKKLLLSDSGFYLCAWSARVGYGYTFGSGTRLTVV.